This is a list of T cell receptor beta chains from one sample in a study of post-analysis software for immune sequencing data. A single record per CDR3 protein comes from TCRdb applying MiXCR to the PCR reads. The profile shows 400,000 to 500,000 distinct CDR3 sequences, more than 30% of them singletons. The sample taken for sequencing was blood. Receptor source: a girl under 10 years old with multiple sclerosis. Both conserved end residues are part of each CDR3. D genes are given only for firm matches. For some rows the clone size is stated as once, few or many, or as a class when expanded; others skip it.

D gene,clone size,J gene,V gene,CDR3 DNA,CDR3 protein
TRBD1,.,TRBJ1-5,TRBV28,TGTGCCAGCAGTCGGACAGGAGTAAGTCAGCCCCAGCATTTT,CASSRTGVSQPQHF
.,.,TRBJ1-4,TRBV4-3,TGCGCCAGCAGCCTGGTCCTAGAGAGTGAAAAACTGTTTTTT,CASSLVLESEKLFF
.,.,TRBJ2-3,TRBV7-3,TGTGCCAGCAGCTTAGGGACTAGGACAGGGAAATCAGATACGCAGTATTTT,CASSLGTRTGKSDTQYF
.,few,TRBJ2-1,TRBV6-5,TGTGCCAGCAGGCCCGGGTGGAATGAGCAGTTCTTC,CASRPGWNEQFF
TRBD2,many,TRBJ2-3,TRBV7-2,TGTGCCAGCAGCTTAGCGAAGCAACTAGCGGAGACGTACACAGATACGCAGTATTTT,CASSLAKQLAETYTDTQYF
.,.,TRBJ1-2,TRBV30,TGTGCCTGGAGTGGACAGTGGGTGGATGGCTACACCTTC,CAWSGQWVDGYTF
TRBD2,few,TRBJ2-3,TRBV7-6,TGTGCCAGCAGCTTAGTTCCCCCGGGACTAGCGTTGAGTGCGCAGTATTTT,CASSLVPPGLALSAQYF
.,.,TRBJ2-5,TRBV29-1,TGCAGCGTTGACGCTCCATTGGGGGACACCCAGTACTTC,CSVDAPLGDTQYF
.,.,TRBJ2-3,TRBV4-1,TGCGCCAGCAGCCAAGAGCCGTCTACCGGGGATACGCAGTATTTT,CASSQEPSTGDTQYF
.,.,TRBJ2-2,TRBV29-1,TGCAGCGTTGAACGAACAGCGGGCACCGGGGAGCTGTTTTTT,CSVERTAGTGELFF
TRBD1,.,TRBJ1-4,TRBV4-3,TGCGCCAGCAGCCAAGATAGGGGGACAGGGAAAGAAAAACTGTTTTTT,CASSQDRGTGKEKLFF
.,few,TRBJ2-3,TRBV10-2,TGCGCCAGCAGTGATATCCACACAGATACGCAGTATTTT,CASSDIHTDTQYF
.,.,TRBJ2-7,TRBV12-3/TRBV12-4,TGTGCCAGCAGTTTTGGGGGCGGCGCCTACGAGCAGTACTTC,CASSFGGGAYEQYF
.,.,TRBJ1-1,TRBV12-3/TRBV12-4,TGTGCCGCCACTTCTGGGGCAGGGGACACTGAAGCTTTCTTT,CAATSGAGDTEAFF
TRBD1,.,TRBJ2-5,TRBV6-1,TGTGCCAGCAGTCTAGGGGGACAGGGGGCGGACCAAGAGACCCAGTACTTC,CASSLGGQGADQETQYF
.,few,TRBJ1-2,TRBV20-1,TGCAGTGCTAGTGTCGGCCGGGAAGACTATGGCTACACCTTC,CSASVGREDYGYTF
TRBD2,.,TRBJ2-1,TRBV12-3/TRBV12-4,TGTGCCAGCAGTCTCGTTCTAGCGGGGATGGGTTACAATGAGCAGTTCTTC,CASSLVLAGMGYNEQFF
TRBD1,.,TRBJ1-5,TRBV29-1,TGCAGCGTCCTCCGTTGGACAGGGGATAGCAATCAGCCCCGGCATTTT,CSVLRWTGDSNQPRHF
TRBD2,few,TRBJ2-3,TRBV12-3/TRBV12-4,TGTGCCAGCAGTCCTAGCGGGAGGTCAGATACGCAGTATTTT,CASSPSGRSDTQYF
TRBD1,few,TRBJ2-1,TRBV29-1,TGCAGCACAAAGACAGGGTCCTACAATGAGCAGTTCTTC,CSTKTGSYNEQFF
TRBD1,few,TRBJ2-3,TRBV3-1,TGTGCCAGCAGCCACAACGAGGGACAGGGGTTTAGAGATACGCAGTATTTT,CASSHNEGQGFRDTQYF
TRBD2,once,TRBJ2-1,TRBV29-1,TGCAGCGTTGGGGCCACGACTAGCGGATTTTACAATGAGCAGTTCTTC,CSVGATTSGFYNEQFF
TRBD2,.,TRBJ2-3,TRBV9,TGTGCCAGCAGCGTAACAGGACTAGCGGGAGTAGCGGATACGCAGTATTTT,CASSVTGLAGVADTQYF
TRBD2,few,TRBJ2-3,TRBV4-2,TGTGCCAGCAGCCACCCTAGCGGGGGGCCTATAAGCACAGATACGCAGTATTTT,CASSHPSGGPISTDTQYF